This T cell receptor beta chain was recorded in a study of early T cells in non-severe SARS-CoV-2 infection. Overall study context: Sequencing input comprised bulk RNA from unsorted whole blood; chain pairing was not available.

Study-level findings and limits: Private and CD4 specificities were missed by VDJdb matching, skewed to anti-spike CD8.

This clonotype was detected only a few times. What it binds is unknown. Each single cDNA molecule received a unique molecular identifier. TCRdb processed the 5' RACE reads anew with MiXCR; each CDR3 protein has one entry. This table has 97,000 or so distinct CDR3 sequences, around 14% appearing once. Sequenced input: whole blood. This TCR was recovered from an adult who was a healthcare worker with PCR-confirmed SARS-CoV-2 infection or an uninfected control (not recorded which).

In DNA form, the CDR3 reads TGTGCCAGCAGTTACTCGGAGGTGGAGACCCAGTACTTC. Protein product: CASSYSEVETQYF. This chain connects TRBV6-5 to TRBJ2-5; tentative D call: TRBD2 (5 bases). Germline CDR1 and CDR2: MNHEY and SVGAGI. The CDR3 spans 13 residues. Trimming took 0 bases from V and 5 from J, leaving 7 bases between them.